What follows are 2 T cell receptor beta chains derived from one specimen sequenced in a study of Graves' ophthalmopathy and Graves' hyperthyroidism. The TCR beta CDR3 regions underwent amplification from RNA transcripts. The authors performed first-round RT-PCR with HTBI primers and then a second-round multiplex PCR. TCRdb processed the multiplex PCR reads anew with MiXCR; each CDR3 protein has one entry. Of hundreds of thousands of distinct CDR3 sequences listed, roughly 41% are singletons. Sequenced sample: peripheral blood. The receptors were gathered from an adult man with Graves' ophthalmopathy.

This clonotype occurred many times. V and J are TRBV7-8 and TRBJ1-4; weak D call: TRBD1 (6 bases). The CDR3 loop spans 16 amino acids. V shed 2 bases and J shed 7 bases, with 17 bases lying between them. From germline, CDR1 is SGHVS and CDR2 FQNEAQ. CDR3 loop: CASSLLGGRGGEKLFF. In DNA, the CDR3 is TGTGCCAGCAGCTTATTGGGTGGCAGGGGAGGTGAAAAACTGTTTTTT.

In the case of this clonotype: At one of its ends the junction is not consistent with the germline gene, which may arise from a read error. The chain joins TRBV2 to TRBJ2-7, with TRBD2 matching 9 bases. The V gene's germline CDR1 is SNHLY and CDR2 FYNNEI. The CDR3 length is 16 residues. As DNA, the CDR3 is TGCGCCAGCAGCCCTCGCCGGGGTAGCGGGAGCTACGAGCAGTACTTC. It encodes CASSPRRGSGSYEQYF.